Each of the 5 T cell receptor beta chains below was sequenced from the same sample in a study of shared clonotypes between healthy human individuals. Profiling relied on immunoSEQ multiplex PCR, and the TCRdb table lists in-frame clones only, not all of them. The table lists under 850,000 clones, just under 75% of them singletons. The sequenced sample was memory CD4+ T cells sorted from blood. Subset meaning: CD45RA-negative fraction. The receptor set was obtained from a woman aged 25 to 39 in good health.

The chain joins TRBV4-1 to TRBJ2-7; 9 bases agree with TRBD2. The CDR3 is made up of 15 amino acids. From germline, CDR1 is MGHRA and CDR2 YSYEKL. V gave up 1 base and J gave up 3 bases; unmatched junction bases: 4. CDR3 nucleotide sequence: TGCGCCAGCAGCCAAGCAGCGACTAGCGGCTACGAGCAGTACTTC. Protein: CASSQAATSGYEQYF.

This chain joins TRBV30 and TRBJ1-2; perhaps TRBD1 as D (5 bases). Trimming shortened V by 5 bases and J by 6 bases, and 7 bases separated the two germline ends. The length of the CDR3 is 10 residues. Germline V gene sequence: CDR1 GTSNPN, CDR2 SVGIG (reference sequence). CDR3 residues: CAWGGHGYTF. The CDR3 bases are TGTGCCTGGGGGGGTCATGGCTACACCTTC. Using reference TRBV30 and TRBJ1-2 for the parts outside the CDR3, the full variable domain is SQTIHQWPATLVQPVGSPLSLECTVEGTSNPNLYWYRQAAGRGLQLLFYSVGIGQISSEVPQNLSASRPQDRQFILSSKKLLLSDSGFYLCAWGGHGYTFGSGTRLTVV.

This clone occurred many times. This CDR3 is CASSSSNTDTQYF. The CDR3 DNA sequence: TGTGCCAGCAGCTCCTCAAACACAGATACGCAGTATTTT. This rearrangement joins TRBV5-4 to TRBJ2-3; D is unresolved. Trimming took off 3 bases at V and 2 bases at J, with 7 bases between the two ends. The germline gives CDR1 SGHNT, CDR2 YYREEE (reference sequence). The CDR3 loop spans 13 amino acids.

J is TRBJ1-1 and V is TRBV12-5, with 7 bases identical to TRBD1. Trimming removed 0 bases from V and 5 bases from J; junction bases left unmatched: 9. The CDR3 loop spans 16 amino acids. The germline gives CDR1 LGHNT, CDR2 FRNRAP. CDR3 in DNA: TGTGCTAGTGGTTTGGTAACAGGGGCGAAAGGGACTGAAGCTTTCTTT. Amino acids: CASGLVTGAKGTEAFF.

The rearrangement links TRBV29-1 to TRBJ2-7; a possible D gene is TRBD1 (5 bases). CDR1 SQVTM and CDR2 ANQGSEA come from the germline V gene. The CDR3 sequence is 13 residues long. Trimming stripped 3 bases from V and 0 bases from J, with 9 bases between. CDR3 bases: TGCAGCGTTGATGTCACAGGCTCCTACGAGCAGTACTTC. Protein sequence: CSVDVTGSYEQYF.